One T cell receptor beta chain is described in this entry. Antigen specificity is unknown. This sample was taken from a study of beta chain features in type 1 diabetes. The entirety of the isolated RNA underwent reverse transcription, so expressed TCRB transcripts were sequenced. Sequencing was performed with immunoSEQ multiplex PCR; in TCRdb, only in-frame clones are kept and a portion is missing. This table holds around 500,000 clones, around 10% found once. By way of CD45RO/CCR7/CD25/CD127/CD95/CD27, the CD4+ regulatory, stem cell-like memory, central memory and naive cells were sorted. Study outcomes and limitations: TCRB CDR3s from Type 1 diabetes patients were moderately but significantly shorter in all four CD4+ subsets.

V was pared by 0 bases and J by 7 bases, with 20 bases between. The CDR3 is made up of 17 amino acids. Germline loops: CDR1 SGDLS, CDR2 YYNGEE. The specimen was naive CD4+ T cells from blood. V and J are TRBV9 and TRBJ2-1; a possible D gene is TRBD2 (5 bases). The sequence was collected from a woman under 30 in good health. CDR3 protein: CASSVGGGLAPPNEQFF. CDR3 nucleotide sequence: TGTGCCAGCAGCGTAGGGGGTGGCCTAGCCCCCCCGAATGAGCAGTTCTTC.